Included here is one T cell receptor (beta chain) sequence, with context. This record comes from a study of OX40 agonist ivuxolimab in advanced cancers. The data were produced by immunoSEQ multiplex PCR, yet TCRdb's version contains in-frame clones alone and is incomplete. The sample lists under 20,000 clones; roughly 73% were seen once. Trimming left V 5 bases short and J 3 bases short, with 18 bases between. CDR1 is MNHEY and CDR2 is SMNVEV in the germline V gene (reference sequence). The CDR3 loop spans 16 amino acids. V usage is TRBV27 and J usage is TRBJ2-3, with a tentative D call TRBD2 (6 bases). Sequencing was performed on CD4+ or CD8+ T cells sorted from blood, taken in a trial of the OX40 agonist ivuxolimab. The TCR originated in an adult with an advanced solid tumor such as melanoma, head and neck, liver or kidney cancer. DNA of the CDR3: TGTGCCAGCAGTAACAACCCAGCGGGTGGGACAGATACGCAGTATTTT. Translated, it gives CASSNNPAGGTDTQYF.